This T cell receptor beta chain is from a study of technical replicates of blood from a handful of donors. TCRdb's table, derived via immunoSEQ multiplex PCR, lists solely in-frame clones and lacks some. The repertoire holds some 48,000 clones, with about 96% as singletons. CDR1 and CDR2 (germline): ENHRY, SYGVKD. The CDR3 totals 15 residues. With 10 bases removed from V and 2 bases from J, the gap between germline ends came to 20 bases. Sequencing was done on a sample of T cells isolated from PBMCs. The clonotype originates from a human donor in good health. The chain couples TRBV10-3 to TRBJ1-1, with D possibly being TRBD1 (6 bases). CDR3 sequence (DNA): TGTGCCACCTTACCACAGGGAATTCGTAACACTGAAGCTTTCTTT. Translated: CATLPQGIRNTEAFF.